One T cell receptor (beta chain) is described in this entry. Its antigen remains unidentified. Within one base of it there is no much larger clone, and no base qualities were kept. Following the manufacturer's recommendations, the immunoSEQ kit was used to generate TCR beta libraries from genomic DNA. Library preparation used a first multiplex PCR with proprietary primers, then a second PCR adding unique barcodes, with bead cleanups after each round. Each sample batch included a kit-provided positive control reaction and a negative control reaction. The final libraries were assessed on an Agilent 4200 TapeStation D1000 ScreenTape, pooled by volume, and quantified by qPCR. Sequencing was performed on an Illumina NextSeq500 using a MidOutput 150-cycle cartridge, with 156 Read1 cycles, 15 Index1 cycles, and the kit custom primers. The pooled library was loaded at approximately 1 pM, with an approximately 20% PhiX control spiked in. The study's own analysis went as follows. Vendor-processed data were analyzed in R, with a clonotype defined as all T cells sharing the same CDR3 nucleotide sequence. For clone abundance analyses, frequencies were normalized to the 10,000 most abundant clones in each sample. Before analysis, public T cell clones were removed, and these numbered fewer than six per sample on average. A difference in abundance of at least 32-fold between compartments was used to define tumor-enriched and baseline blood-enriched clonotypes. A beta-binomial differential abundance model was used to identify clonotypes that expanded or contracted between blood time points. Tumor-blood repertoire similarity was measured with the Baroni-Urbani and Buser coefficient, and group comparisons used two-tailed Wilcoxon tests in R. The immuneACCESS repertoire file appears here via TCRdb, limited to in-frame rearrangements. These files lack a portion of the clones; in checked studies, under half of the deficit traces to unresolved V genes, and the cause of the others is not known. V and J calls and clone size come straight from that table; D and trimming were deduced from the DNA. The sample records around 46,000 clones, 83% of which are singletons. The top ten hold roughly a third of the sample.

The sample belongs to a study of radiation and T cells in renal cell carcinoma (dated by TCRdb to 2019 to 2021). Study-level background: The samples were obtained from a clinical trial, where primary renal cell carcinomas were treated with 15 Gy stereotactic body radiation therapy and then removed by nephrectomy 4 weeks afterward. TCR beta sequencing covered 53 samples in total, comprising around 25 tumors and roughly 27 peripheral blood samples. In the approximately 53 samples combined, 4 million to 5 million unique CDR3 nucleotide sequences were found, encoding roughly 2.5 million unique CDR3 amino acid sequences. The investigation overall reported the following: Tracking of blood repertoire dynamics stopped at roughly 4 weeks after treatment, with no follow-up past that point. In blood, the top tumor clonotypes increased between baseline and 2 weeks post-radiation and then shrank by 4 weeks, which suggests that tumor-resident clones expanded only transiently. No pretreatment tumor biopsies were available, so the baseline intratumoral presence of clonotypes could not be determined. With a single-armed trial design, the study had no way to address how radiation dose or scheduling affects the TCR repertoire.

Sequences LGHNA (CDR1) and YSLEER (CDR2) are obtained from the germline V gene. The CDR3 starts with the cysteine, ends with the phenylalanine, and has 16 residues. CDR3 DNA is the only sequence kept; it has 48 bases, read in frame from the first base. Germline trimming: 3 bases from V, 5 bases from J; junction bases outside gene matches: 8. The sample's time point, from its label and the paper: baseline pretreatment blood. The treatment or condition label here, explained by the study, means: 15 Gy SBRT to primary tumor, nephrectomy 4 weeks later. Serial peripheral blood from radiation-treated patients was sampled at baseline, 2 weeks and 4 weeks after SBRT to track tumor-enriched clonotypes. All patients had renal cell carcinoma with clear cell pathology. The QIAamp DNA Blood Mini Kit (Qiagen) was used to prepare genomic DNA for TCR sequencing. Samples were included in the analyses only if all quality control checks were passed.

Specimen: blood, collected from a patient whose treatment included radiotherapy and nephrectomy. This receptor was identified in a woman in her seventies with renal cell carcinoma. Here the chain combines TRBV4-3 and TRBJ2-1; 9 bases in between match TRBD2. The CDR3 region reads CASSHLRTSADNEQFF. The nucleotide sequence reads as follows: TGCGCCAGCAGCCATCTCAGGACTAGCGCCGACAATGAGCAGTTCTTC.